One sample yielded the 11 T cell receptor beta chains listed below, sequenced in a study of cytomegalovirus exposure and HLA in healthy donors. The PCR used 60 Vbeta and 13 Jbeta primers. Generated by immunoSEQ multiplex PCR, the TCRdb table keeps only in-frame clones and is missing some. The top ten hold about 0.69% of the sample, which has 150,000 or so clones, over 65% seen once. The sample was PBMCs. Receptor source: a female donor in good health and CMV-seronegative.

The rearrangement links TRBV5-1 to TRBJ1-2; D is perhaps TRBD1 (5 bases). Trimming removed 4 bases at V and 3 bases at J, with 13 bases between. Germline lookup yields CDR1 SGHRS and CDR2 YFSETQ. The length of the CDR3 is 14 residues. The CDR3 sequence is CASSEHPGDYGYTF. The DNA for the CDR3 is TGCGCCAGCAGCGAACATCCGGGGGACTATGGCTACACCTTC. Full variable domain (missing parts from reference TRBV5-1 and TRBJ1-2): KAGVTQTPRYLIKTRGQQVTLSCSPISGHRSVSWYQQTPGQGLQFLFEYFSETQRNKGNFPGRFSGRQFSNSRSEMNVSTLELGDSALYLCASSEHPGDYGYTFGSGTRLTVV.

Only a few counts were recorded for this clone. Other nucleotide sequences from this sample produce the same CDR3. The chain recombines TRBV28 with TRBJ2-5; possibly TRBD2 for D (5 bases). Germline loops: CDR1 MDHEN, CDR2 SYDVKM. This CDR3 has 10 residues. Trimming pared 8 bases from V and 4 bases from J, leaving 5 bases between. The CDR3 nucleotides are TGTGCCAGCGGAGGAGAGACCCAGTACTTC. Protein product: CASGGETQYF. The full variable domain, with the rest looked up from reference TRBV28 and TRBJ2-5, is DVKVTQSSRYLVKRTGEKVFLECVQDMDHENMFWYRQDPGLGLRLIYFSYDVKMKEKGDIPEGYSVSREKKERFSLILESASTNQTSMYLCASGGETQYFGPGTRLLVL.

The V call is TRBV11-3, the J call TRBJ1-1; D is unresolved. Per the germline V gene, CDR1 is SGHNT and CDR2 is YENEEA. The germline V and J ends were trimmed by 3 bases and 1 base, with 6 bases remaining between them. The CDR3 spans 13 residues. CDR3 protein: CASSFYGNTEAFF. CDR3 coding DNA: TGTGCCAGCAGCTTCTACGGGAACACTGAAGCTTTCTTT.

In DNA form, the CDR3 reads TGTGCCAGCAGTGGCGGGGGGGTGCAGTTCTTC. As protein: CASSGGGVQFF. The V call is TRBV2, the J call TRBJ2-1; TRBD2 aligns across 9 bases. After removal of 4 bases from V and 12 bases from J, the junction contained 1 base not matched to a gene. The CDR3 covers 11 residues. Looked up from germline, CDR1 is SNHLY and CDR2 is FYNNEI.

The chain recombines TRBV10-3 with TRBJ2-5, with D possibly TRBD2 on 6 matching bases. The assigned J gene may be wrong: the sequence end matches TRBJ2-7 better. The germline gives CDR1 ENHRY, CDR2 SYGVKD. The CDR3 extends over 15 amino acids. The chain's CDR3 is CAISEGPGDSYEQYF. The CDR3 DNA sequence: TGTGCCATCAGTGAGGGGCCGGGAGATTCCTACGAGCAGTACTTC.

V usage is TRBV7-9 and J usage is TRBJ1-1; no definite D call. The CDR3 sequence is 15 residues long. V dropped 5 bases and J dropped 1 base, with 14 bases sitting between them. The V gene's germline CDR1 is SEHNR and CDR2 FQNEAQ (reference sequence). As DNA, the CDR3 is TGTGCCAGCAGCCCACTAAAATTCACGAACACTGAAGCTTTCTTT. Amino acids: CASSPLKFTNTEAFF.

This chain joins TRBV19 and TRBJ2-2, with 10 bases identical to TRBD2. Germline CDR1 reads LNHDA; CDR2 reads SQIVND (reference sequence). The J segment lost 6 bases and the V segment lost 5 bases, leaving 12 bases of the junction unmatched. The CDR3 is 17 amino acids. As DNA, the CDR3 is TGTGCCAGTAGTGTGTTCGCTAGCGGGAGAACAGCCGGGGAGCTGTTTTTT. Amino acid sequence: CASSVFASGRTAGELFF.

The chain is built from TRBV6-1 and TRBJ1-4; D is ambiguous. This CDR3 has 14 residues. The germline CDR1 and CDR2 sequences are MNHNS and SASEGT. V lost 7 bases, J lost 9 bases, and 18 bases lay in between. The CDR3 region is CASTTHEDTKKLFF. The CDR3 nucleotides are TGTGCCAGCACCACCCATGAGGATACCAAAAAACTGTTTTTT.

V usage is TRBV7-2 and J usage is TRBJ2-5; TRBD2 is a possible D gene (5 bases). Trimming removed 5 bases at V and 7 bases at J, with 20 bases between. Germline V gives CDR1 SGHTA, CDR2 FQGNSA. CDR3 size: 15 residues. This CDR3 reads CASSHDWQAEGTQYF. The CDR3 coding sequence is TGTGCCAGCAGCCACGACTGGCAGGCAGAGGGGACCCAGTACTTC.

V is TRBV4-1 and J is TRBJ1-3; TRBD1 might be the D (5 bases). Germline CDR1 reads MGHRA; CDR2 reads YSYEKL. The CDR3 is made up of 15 amino acids. Trimming shortened V by 4 bases and J by 1 base, and 11 bases separated the two germline ends. The CDR3 protein is CASSRNQGSGNTIYF. CDR3 nucleotides: TGCGCCAGCAGCCGCAACCAGGGATCTGGAAACACCATATATTTT.

The V and J genes are TRBV30 and TRBJ1-4, with a possible D match to TRBD1 (6 bases). This CDR3 comprises 17 residues. Trimming stripped 5 bases from V and 0 bases from J, with 19 bases between. The germline gives CDR1 GTSNPN, CDR2 SVGIG (reference sequence). The CDR3 nucleotides read TGTGCCTGGTCCGCCTTTGGGACACCAGCAACTAATGAAAAACTGTTTTTT. Translation: CAWSAFGTPATNEKLFF.